This TCR beta chain was identified during a study of HIV-infected patients and healthy controls. Findings of the study overall: During therapy, HIV-associated CDR3s fell significantly in frequency, while CMV-associated CDR3s did not change significantly.

No cell fractionation was done, so the repertoire covers all unsorted peripheral blood T cells. The sample holds many counts of this clonotype. No antigen is known for it. Reverse transcription used around 500 ng RNA and constant-region primers for alpha and beta. Separate chain-specific third strand synthesis with multiplexing indices produced the alpha and beta libraries. The library had 12-nucleotide molecular identifiers formed by two random hexamers joined together. MiXCR was run by TCRdb on the 5' RACE reads, yielding one entry per CDR3 protein. The table includes around 18,000 distinct CDR3 sequences, 10% detected once. Germline V gene lookup returns CDR1 SGHAT and CDR2 FQNNGV. Trimming left V 6 bases short and J 0 bases short, with 13 bases between. CDR3 length: 15 residues.

The rearrangement uses TRBV11-2 and TRBJ2-3; no definite D call. This TCR came from an adult in good health. Sequencing was carried out using blood. The chain's CDR3 is CASRGSGTSTDTQYF. The CDR3 DNA follows: TGTGCCAGCAGGGGGTCGGGCACTAGCACAGATACGCAGTATTTT.